This T cell receptor (beta chain) was recorded in a study of T-cell reconstitution after alpha-beta-depleted transplantation in children. This sample's TCRbeta library carried unique molecular identifier barcodes. One entry per CDR3 protein, called by TCRdb with MiXCR from the PCR reads. The table records approximately 200,000 distinct CDR3 sequences, 13% to 15% of them present only once. This clonotype has at least ten counts. CDR1 is SGHRS, CDR2 YFSETQ, per germline. Trimming removed 0 bases from V and 2 bases from J, with 11 bases in between. The CDR3 has 15 residues. The origin of this receptor is a human donor who donated a stem cell graft to a child with acute lymphoblastic leukemia. This chain joins TRBV5-1 and TRBJ2-5, with no clear D. The sample here was PBMCs from the stem cell graft donor, taken from the stem cell graft. CDR3 sequence: CASSLEGQAQETQYF. The CDR3 DNA reads TGCGCCAGCAGCTTGGAAGGCCAGGCGCAAGAGACCCAGTACTTC.